Presented here are 10 T cell receptor beta chains from one specimen sequenced in a study of control samples from healthy donors and cancer patients. Measured with immunoSEQ multiplex PCR; TCRdb has only the in-frame clones, and not every one. The table records 400,000 to 500,000 clones, 80% to 95% of them present only once. Sequenced input: PBMCs. All receptors derive from a man aged 40-50 years with head and neck cancer.

CDR3 protein: CASSSPGTGSYGYTF. CDR3 bases: TGTGCCAGCAGCAGTCCCGGGACAGGGAGCTATGGCTACACCTTC. This chain connects TRBV7-9 to TRBJ1-2, with 9 positions matching TRBD1. The junction had 8 bases not matched to a gene; V was cut back by 5 bases and J by 4 bases. The CDR3 is 15 amino acids. Looked up from germline, CDR1 is SEHNR and CDR2 is FQNEAQ (reference sequence).

The V call is TRBV5-1, the J call TRBJ2-1; D not certain. There are 15 residues in the CDR3. The V end lost 5 bases, the J end lost 1 base, and 13 bases lay between the germline ends. The V gene's germline CDR1 is SGHRS and CDR2 YFSETQ. The CDR3 reads CASSPGGLSYNEQFF. Here the CDR3 DNA reads TGCGCCAGCAGTCCTGGCGGCCTTTCCTACAATGAGCAGTTCTTC. The full variable domain, its missing parts supplied by reference TRBV5-1 and TRBJ2-1, is KAGVTQTPRYLIKTRGQQVTLSCSPISGHRSVSWYQQTPGQGLQFLFEYFSETQRNKGNFPGRFSGRQFSNSRSEMNVSTLELGDSALYLCASSPGGLSYNEQFFGPGTRLTVL.

The chain carries TRBV10-2 and TRBJ2-5; D might be TRBD1 or TRBD2, each matching 7 bases. Trimming took off 2 bases at V and 4 bases at J, with 17 bases between the two ends. Per germline, CDR1 WSHSY and CDR2 SAAADI. This CDR3 has 16 amino acids. CDR3 nucleotides: TGCGCCAGCAGTGAGCAACAGGGGACGGGGGGAGAGACCCAGTACTTC. It codes for CASSEQQGTGGETQYF.

This sequence joins TRBV11-1 and TRBJ2-4; D possibly corresponds to TRBD2 (5 bases). Germline V gene lookup returns CDR1 SGHAT and CDR2 FQDESV (reference sequence). This CDR3 spans 13 amino acids. Trimming took 1 base from V and 5 from J, leaving 6 bases between them. The CDR3, as DNA: TGTGCCAGCAGCTTAGGGGGAGAAAACATTCAGTACTTC. Translation: CASSLGGENIQYF.

The rearrangement joins TRBV5-1 to TRBJ2-7; TRBD1 matches at 9 bases. Trimming removed 0 bases from V and 5 bases from J; junction bases left unmatched: 9. The CDR3 is 16 residues long. CDR1 and CDR2 (germline): SGHRS, YFSETQ. CDR3 DNA sequence: TGCGCCAGCAGCTTGGGGTACAGGGGGCTAGTCGACGAGCAGTACTTC. Translation gives CASSLGYRGLVDEQYF.

This clone has a single count. The V and J genes are TRBV5-1 and TRBJ1-2; a possible D gene is TRBD1 (5 bases). Trimming left V 4 bases short and J 7 bases short, with 17 bases between. The CDR3 extends over 14 amino acids. Germline CDR1 and CDR2: SGHRS and YFSETQ. As DNA, the CDR3 is TGCGCCAGCAGCGGGACGGCCGCCGGGAGTGGCTACACCTTC. It is translated as CASSGTAAGSGYTF.

Details on this clone: A much larger clone differs from this one at a single base, so this may be a read error. This chain joins TRBV2 and TRBJ2-5, with D perhaps TRBD1 (5 bases). This CDR3 has 12 residues. V shed 5 bases and J shed 2 bases, with 6 bases lying between them. Germline V gene data show CDR1 as SNHLY and CDR2 as FYNNEI. CDR3 sequence (DNA): TGTGCCAGCAGTCAGGGACAAGAGACCCAGTACTTC. It codes for CASSQGQETQYF.

This clone was detected only once. The gene calls are TRBV7-9 and TRBJ2-5; D unresolved. This CDR3 spans 17 amino acids. Germline CDR1 reads SEHNR; CDR2 reads FQNEAQ (reference sequence). V lost 0 bases, J lost 2 bases, and 16 bases lay in between. CDR3 sequence (DNA): TGTGCCAGCAGCTTAGCGCGTTTGGGGATCAGACAAGAGACCCAGTACTTC. Amino acid sequence: CASSLARLGIRQETQYF.

CDR3 sequence (DNA): TGCGCCAGCAGCCAAGCAGGGCAAGCTAACTATGGCTACACCTTC. It is translated as CASSQAGQANYGYTF. This chain uses TRBV4-1 with TRBJ1-2; a possible D gene is TRBD1 (5 bases). Germline lookup yields CDR1 MGHRA and CDR2 YSYEKL. Trimming pared 1 base from V and 0 bases from J, leaving 9 bases between. CDR3 length: 15 residues.

This chain uses TRBV12-3 or TRBV12-4 with TRBJ2-7; D unclear. V was trimmed by 2 bases and J by 3 bases, leaving 5 bases between them. The length of the CDR3 is 12 residues. For the CDR3, the DNA is TGTGCCAGCAGTTTATGGGACTACGAGCAGTACTTC. Its protein product is CASSLWDYEQYF.